This record looks at one TCR beta chain sequence and its context. Data came from immunoSEQ multiplex PCR; TCRdb stores just in-frame clones and leaves some out. The table lists 120,000 to 150,000 clones, 84% of them singletons. This sample was taken from a study of blood T cell repertoires in COVID-19. The germline CDR1 and CDR2 sequences are MNHNY and SVGAGI (reference sequence). The germline V and J ends were trimmed by 0 bases and 3 bases, with 14 bases remaining between them. The CDR3 is 16 amino acids. The sequence was obtained from a human donor in a cohort sampled during active COVID-19. This sequence joins TRBV6-6 and TRBJ1-2, with D perhaps TRBD1 (6 bases). Specimen: peripheral blood. CDR3 sequence reads: CASSYSGDIGDYGYTF. The CDR3 DNA follows: TGTGCCAGCAGTTACTCAGGGGACATCGGGGACTATGGCTACACCTTC.